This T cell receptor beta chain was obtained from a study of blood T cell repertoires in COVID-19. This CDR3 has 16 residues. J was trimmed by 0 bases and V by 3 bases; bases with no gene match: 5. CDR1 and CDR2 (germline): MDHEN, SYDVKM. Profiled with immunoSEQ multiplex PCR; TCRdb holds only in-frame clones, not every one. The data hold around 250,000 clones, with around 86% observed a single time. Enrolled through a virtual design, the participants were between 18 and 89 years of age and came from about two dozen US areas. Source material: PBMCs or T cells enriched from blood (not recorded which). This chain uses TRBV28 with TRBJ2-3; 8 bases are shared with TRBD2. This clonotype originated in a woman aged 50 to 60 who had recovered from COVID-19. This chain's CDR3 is CASSFGRGRSTDTQYF. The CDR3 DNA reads TGTGCCAGCAGTTTCGGTCGCGGGAGGAGCACAGATACGCAGTATTTT.